The next 2 T cell receptor beta chains were all read from a single sample in a study of T cells in Graves' hyperthyroidism and ophthalmopathy. There were TCR beta CDR3 regions amplified from RNA transcripts. TCR CDR3 underwent first-round RT-PCR with the HTBI primer set. Via MiXCR, TCRdb re-called the multiplex PCR reads, giving one row per CDR3 protein. The sample lists just under 750,000 distinct CDR3 sequences, 30% to 40% occurring once. Sample: blood. Source of these receptors: a woman in her thirties or forties with Graves' hyperthyroidism.

Here the CDR3 DNA reads TGCGCCAGCAGCTTGGCCCAGGGGGCCGGCACCGGGGAGCTGTTTTTT. Translating it yields CASSLAQGAGTGELFF. The chain employs TRBV5-1 and TRBJ2-2; 8 bases are shared with TRBD1. V lost 0 bases, J lost 4 bases, and 5 bases stayed unmatched. CDR3 length equals 16 residues. Germline V CDR1 and CDR2: SGHRS, YFSETQ.

About this clonotype: The junction differs from germline at one of its ends, possibly a read error. The chain carries TRBV6-1 and TRBJ1-1; no clear D gene. Germline V gives CDR1 MNHNS, CDR2 SASEGT. The CDR3 is made up of 14 amino acids. As DNA, the CDR3 is TGTGCCAGCAGGCCCGGGATCATGAACGCTGAAGCTTTCTTT. It translates to CASRPGIMNAEAFF.